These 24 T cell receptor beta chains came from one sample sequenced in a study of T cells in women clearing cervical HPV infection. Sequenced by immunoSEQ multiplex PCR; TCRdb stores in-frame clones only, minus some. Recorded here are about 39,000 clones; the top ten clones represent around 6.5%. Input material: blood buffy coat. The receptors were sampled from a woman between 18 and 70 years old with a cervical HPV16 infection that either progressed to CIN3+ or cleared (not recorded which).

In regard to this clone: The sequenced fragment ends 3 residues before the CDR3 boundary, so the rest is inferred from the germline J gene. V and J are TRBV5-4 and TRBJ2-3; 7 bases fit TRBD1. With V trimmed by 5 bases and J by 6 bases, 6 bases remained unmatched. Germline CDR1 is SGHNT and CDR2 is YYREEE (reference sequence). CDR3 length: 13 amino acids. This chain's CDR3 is CASSSRQGDTQYF. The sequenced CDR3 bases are TGTGCCAGCAGTTCTCGACAGGGCGATACG.

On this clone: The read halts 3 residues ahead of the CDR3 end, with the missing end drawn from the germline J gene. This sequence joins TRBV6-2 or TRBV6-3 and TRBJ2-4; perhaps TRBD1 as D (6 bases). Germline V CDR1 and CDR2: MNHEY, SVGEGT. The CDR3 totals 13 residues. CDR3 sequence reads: CASSVTGNQPQYF. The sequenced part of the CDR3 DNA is TGTGCCAGCAGCGTAACAGGGAATCAGCCT.

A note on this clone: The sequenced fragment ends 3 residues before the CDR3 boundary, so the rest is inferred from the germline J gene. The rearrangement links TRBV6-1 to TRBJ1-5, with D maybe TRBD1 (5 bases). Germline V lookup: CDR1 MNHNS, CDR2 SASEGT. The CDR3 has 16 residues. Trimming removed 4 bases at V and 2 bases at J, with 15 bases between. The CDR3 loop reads CASSVIAGQGNQPQHF. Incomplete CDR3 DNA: TGTGCCAGCAGTGTTATCGCGGGGCAGGGCAATCAGCCC.

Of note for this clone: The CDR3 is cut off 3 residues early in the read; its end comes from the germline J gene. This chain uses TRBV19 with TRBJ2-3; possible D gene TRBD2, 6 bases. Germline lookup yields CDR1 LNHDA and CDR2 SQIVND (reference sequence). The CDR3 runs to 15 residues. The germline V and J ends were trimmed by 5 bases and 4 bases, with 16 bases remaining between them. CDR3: CASSPLADPPDTQYF. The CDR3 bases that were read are TGTGCCAGTAGTCCTTTAGCGGATCCCCCAGATACG. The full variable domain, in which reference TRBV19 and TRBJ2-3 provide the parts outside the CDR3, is DGGITQSPKYLFRKEGQNVTLSCEQNLNHDAMYWYRQDPGQGLRLIYYSQIVNDFQKGDIAEGYSVSREKKESFPLTVTSAQKNPTAFYLCASSPLADPPDTQYFGPGTRLTVL.

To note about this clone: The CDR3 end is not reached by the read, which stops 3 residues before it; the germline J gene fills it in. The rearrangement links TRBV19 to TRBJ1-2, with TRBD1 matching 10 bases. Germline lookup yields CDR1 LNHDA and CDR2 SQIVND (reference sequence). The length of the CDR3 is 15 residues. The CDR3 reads CASSDGQGVNNDYTF. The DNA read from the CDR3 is TGTGCCAGTAGCGACGGACAGGGGGTCAACAATGAC.

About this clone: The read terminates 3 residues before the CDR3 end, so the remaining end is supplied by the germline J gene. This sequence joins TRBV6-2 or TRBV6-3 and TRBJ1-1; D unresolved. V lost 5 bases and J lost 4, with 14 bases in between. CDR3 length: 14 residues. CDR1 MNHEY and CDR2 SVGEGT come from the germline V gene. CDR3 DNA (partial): TGTGCCAGCAGTCTACCTCGGGGAAGCACTGAA. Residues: CASSLPRGSTE. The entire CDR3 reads CASSLPRGSTEAFF.

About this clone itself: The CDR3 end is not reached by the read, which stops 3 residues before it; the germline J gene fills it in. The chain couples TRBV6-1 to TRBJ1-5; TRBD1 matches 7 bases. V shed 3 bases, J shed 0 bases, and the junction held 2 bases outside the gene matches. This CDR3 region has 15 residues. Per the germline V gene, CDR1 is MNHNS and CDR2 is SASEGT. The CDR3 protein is CASSDGQASNQPQHF. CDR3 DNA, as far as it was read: TGTGCCAGCAGTGATGGACAGGCTAGCAATCAGCCC.

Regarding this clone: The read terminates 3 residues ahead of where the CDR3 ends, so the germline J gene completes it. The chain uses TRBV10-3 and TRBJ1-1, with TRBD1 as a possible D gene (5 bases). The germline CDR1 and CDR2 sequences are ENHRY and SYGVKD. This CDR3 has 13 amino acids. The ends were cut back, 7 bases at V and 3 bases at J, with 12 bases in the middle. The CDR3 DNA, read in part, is TGTGCCATCAAGGGGACGGGGGACACTGAA. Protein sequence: CAIKGTGDTE. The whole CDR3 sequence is CAIKGTGDTEAFF.

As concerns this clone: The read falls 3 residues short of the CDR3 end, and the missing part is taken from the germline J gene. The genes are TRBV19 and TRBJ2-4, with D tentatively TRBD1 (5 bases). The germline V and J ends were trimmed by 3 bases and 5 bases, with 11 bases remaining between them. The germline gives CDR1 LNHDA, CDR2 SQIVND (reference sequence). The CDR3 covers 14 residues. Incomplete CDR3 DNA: TGTGCCAGTAGTATCCAGTCAGGGCAAAACATT. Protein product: CASSIQSGQNI. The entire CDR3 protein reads CASSIQSGQNIQYF.

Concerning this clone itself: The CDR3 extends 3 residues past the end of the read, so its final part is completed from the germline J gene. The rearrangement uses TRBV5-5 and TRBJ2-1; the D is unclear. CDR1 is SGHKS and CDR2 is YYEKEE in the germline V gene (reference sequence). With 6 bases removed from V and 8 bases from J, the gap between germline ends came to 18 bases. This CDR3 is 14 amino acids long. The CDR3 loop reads CASTFASYVDEQFF. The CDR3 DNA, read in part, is TGTGCCAGCACCTTTGCAAGCTACGTGGATGAG. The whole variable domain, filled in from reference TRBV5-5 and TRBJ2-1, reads DAGVTQSPTHLIKTRGQQVTLRCSPISGHKSVSWYQQVLGQGPQFIFQYYEKEERGRGNFPDRFSARQFPNYSSELNVNALLLGDSALYLCASTFASYVDEQFFGPGTRLTVL.

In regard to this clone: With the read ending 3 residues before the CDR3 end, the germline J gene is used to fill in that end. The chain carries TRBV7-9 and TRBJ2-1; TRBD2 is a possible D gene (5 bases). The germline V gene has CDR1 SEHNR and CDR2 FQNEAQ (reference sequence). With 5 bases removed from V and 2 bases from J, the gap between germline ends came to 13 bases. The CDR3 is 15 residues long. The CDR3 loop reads CASSLQRATYNEQFF. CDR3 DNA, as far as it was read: TGTGCCAGCAGCCTTCAGAGGGCGACCTACAATGAG.

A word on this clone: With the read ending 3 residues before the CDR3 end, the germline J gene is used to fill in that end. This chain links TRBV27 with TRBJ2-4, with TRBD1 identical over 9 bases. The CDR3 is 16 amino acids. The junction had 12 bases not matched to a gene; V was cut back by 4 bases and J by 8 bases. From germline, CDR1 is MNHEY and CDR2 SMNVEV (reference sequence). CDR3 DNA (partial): TGTGCCAGCAGTTCCCGTCGGACAGGGGTTAAGGACATT. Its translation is CASSSRRTGVKDI. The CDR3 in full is CASSSRRTGVKDIQYF.

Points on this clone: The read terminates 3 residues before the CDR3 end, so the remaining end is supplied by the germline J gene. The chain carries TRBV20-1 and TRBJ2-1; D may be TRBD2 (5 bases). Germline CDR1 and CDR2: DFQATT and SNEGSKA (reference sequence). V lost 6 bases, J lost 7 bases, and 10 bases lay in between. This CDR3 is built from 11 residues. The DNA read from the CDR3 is TGCAGTGCAGGACTTCCAAATGAG. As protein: CSAGLPNE. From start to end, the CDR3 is CSAGLPNEQFF.

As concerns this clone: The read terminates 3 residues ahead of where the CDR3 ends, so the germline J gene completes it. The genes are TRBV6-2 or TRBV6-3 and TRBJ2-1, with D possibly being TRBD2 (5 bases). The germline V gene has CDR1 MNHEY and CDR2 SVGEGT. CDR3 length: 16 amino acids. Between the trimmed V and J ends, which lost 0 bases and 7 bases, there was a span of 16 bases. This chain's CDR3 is CASSYSTGESGNEQFF. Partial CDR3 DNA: TGTGCCAGCAGTTACTCGACTGGAGAGTCGGGGAATGAG.

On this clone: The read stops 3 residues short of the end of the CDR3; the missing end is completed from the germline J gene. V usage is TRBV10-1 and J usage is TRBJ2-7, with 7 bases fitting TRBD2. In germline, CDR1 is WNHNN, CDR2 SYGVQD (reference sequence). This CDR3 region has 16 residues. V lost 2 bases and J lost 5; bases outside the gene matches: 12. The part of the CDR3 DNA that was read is TGCGCCAGCAGTGAGCTTGGACTAGTACCGTTCCACGAG. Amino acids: CASSELGLVPFHE. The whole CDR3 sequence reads CASSELGLVPFHEQYF.

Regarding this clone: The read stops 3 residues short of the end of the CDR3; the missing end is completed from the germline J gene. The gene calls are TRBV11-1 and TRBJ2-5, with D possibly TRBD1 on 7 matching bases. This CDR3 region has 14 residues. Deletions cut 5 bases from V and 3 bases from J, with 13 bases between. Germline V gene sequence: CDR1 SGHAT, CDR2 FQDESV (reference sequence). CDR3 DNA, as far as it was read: TGTGCCAGCAGCCCACCAGGGGGGAAAGAGACC. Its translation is CASSPPGGKET. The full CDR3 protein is CASSPPGGKETQYF.

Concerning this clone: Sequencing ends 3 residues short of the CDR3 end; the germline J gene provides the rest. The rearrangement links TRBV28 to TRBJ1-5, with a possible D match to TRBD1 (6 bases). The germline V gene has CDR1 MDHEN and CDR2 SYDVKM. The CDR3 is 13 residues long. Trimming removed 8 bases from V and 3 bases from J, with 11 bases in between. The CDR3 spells CASLGQSNQPQHF. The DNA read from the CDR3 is TGTGCCAGCTTAGGACAGTCCAATCAGCCC.

CDR3 protein: CASSESRQGYTF. The sequenced CDR3 bases are TGTGCCAGCAGTGAATCTCGACAGGGC. The chain employs TRBV2 and TRBJ1-2; tentative D call: TRBD1 (5 bases). The CDR3 goes on 3 residues after the read ends, and that part is filled in from the germline J gene. Germline V lookup: CDR1 SNHLY, CDR2 FYNNEI. This CDR3 comprises 12 residues.

The chain's CDR3 is CASRITSGEYYEQYF. The part of the CDR3 DNA that was read is TGCGCCAGCAGAATCACTAGCGGAGAGTACTACGAG. The rearrangement links TRBV5-1 to TRBJ2-7; 8 positions match TRBD2. The read is 3 residues too short to cover the CDR3 end, so that end is filled in from the germline J gene. The J segment lost 3 bases and the V segment lost 5 bases, leaving 10 bases of the junction unmatched. The CDR3 loop spans 15 amino acids. Looked up from germline, CDR1 is SGHRS and CDR2 is YFSETQ.

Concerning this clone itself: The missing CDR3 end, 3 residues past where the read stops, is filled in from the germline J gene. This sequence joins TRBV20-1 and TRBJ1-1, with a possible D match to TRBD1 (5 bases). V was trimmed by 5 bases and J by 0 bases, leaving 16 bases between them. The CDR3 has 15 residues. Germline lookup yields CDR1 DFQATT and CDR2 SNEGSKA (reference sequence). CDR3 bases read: TGCAGTGCTCCCCCGACAGTCCTGATGAACACTGAA. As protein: CSAPPTVLMNTE. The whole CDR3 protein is CSAPPTVLMNTEAFF.

The CDR3 spells CASTSPSGSRVEQFF. The CDR3 bases that were read are TGTGCCAGCACCTCGCCTAGCGGGAGTAGGGTTGAG. The chain has TRBV28 and TRBJ2-1; TRBD2 agrees at 10 bases. The CDR3 end lies 3 residues beyond the end of the read and is filled in from the germline J gene. The V segment lost 7 bases and the J segment 9 bases; nucleotides outside the gene matches: 12. From germline, CDR1 is MDHEN and CDR2 SYDVKM. This CDR3 spans 15 amino acids.

The sequenced CDR3 bases are TGTGCCAGCAGCAGGACAGGATTCATCGGGGAG. It encodes CASSRTGFIGE. The CDR3 reads in full as CASSRTGFIGELFF. The chain joins TRBV14 to TRBJ2-2; 7 bases fit TRBD1. The read stops 3 residues short of the end of the CDR3; the missing end is completed from the germline J gene. Germline loops: CDR1 SGHDN, CDR2 FVKESK. V was clipped by 5 bases and J by 7 bases; unmatched bases: 7. The CDR3 has 14 amino acids.

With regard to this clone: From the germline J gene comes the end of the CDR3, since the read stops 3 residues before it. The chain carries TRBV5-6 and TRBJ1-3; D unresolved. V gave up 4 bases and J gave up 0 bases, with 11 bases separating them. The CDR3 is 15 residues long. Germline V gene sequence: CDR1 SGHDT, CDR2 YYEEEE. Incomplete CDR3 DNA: TGTGCCAGCAGCGGGCTCCTGAGCTCTGGAAACACC. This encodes CASSGLLSSGNT. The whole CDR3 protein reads CASSGLLSSGNTIYF.

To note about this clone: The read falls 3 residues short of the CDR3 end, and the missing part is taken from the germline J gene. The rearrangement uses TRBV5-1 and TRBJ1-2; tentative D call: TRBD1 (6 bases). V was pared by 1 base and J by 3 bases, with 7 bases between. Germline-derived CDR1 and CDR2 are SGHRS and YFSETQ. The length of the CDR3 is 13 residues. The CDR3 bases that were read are TGCGCCAGCAGCTTGAACAGGGACTATGGC. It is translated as CASSLNRDYG. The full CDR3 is CASSLNRDYGYTF.